This is a list of T cell receptor beta chains from one sample in a study of blood T cell repertoires in COVID-19. Assay: immunoSEQ multiplex PCR; the TCRdb copy retains only in-frame clones and omits some. There are about 63,000 clones in the sample; about 83% occur only once, and roughly 6.3% lies in the top ten. Source material: peripheral blood. The receptor set was obtained from a human donor in a cohort sampled during active COVID-19. Both conserved end residues are part of each CDR3. D genes are given only for firm matches. The listing skips clone size in some rows; elsewhere it reads once, few, many or a size class.

v_call	cdr3_length	d_call	clone_size	j_call	cdr3_nt	cdr3_aa
TRBV7-6	14	TRBD2	NA	TRBJ2-1	TGTGCCAGCAGGCGGGGGATGGTAGCTGGAGAGCAGTTCTTC	CASRRGMVAGEQFF
TRBV6-5	13	NA	NA	TRBJ1-1	TGTGCCAGCAGGAATACAGGGAACACTGAAGCTTTCTTT	CASRNTGNTEAFF
TRBV7-9	15	TRBD2	NA	TRBJ2-1	TGTGCCAGCAGGATGGGGTCTAGCGGGGACGGGGAGCAGTTCTTC	CASRMGSSGDGEQFF
TRBV27	16	TRBD1	NA	TRBJ2-1	TGTGCCAGCAGTTTATCCCCAGGGGGCGCTTACAATGAGCAGTTCTTC	CASSLSPGGAYNEQFF
TRBV6-5	15	TRBD2	NA	TRBJ2-3	TGTGCCAGCAGCCTAGCGGGGGGTATTGGAGATACGCAGTATTTT	CASSLAGGIGDTQYF
TRBV10-1	16	NA	NA	TRBJ2-3	TGCGCCAGCAGTGAGGGAGGCAGAGCCTACACAGATACGCAGTATTTT	CASSEGGRAYTDTQYF
TRBV18	15	NA	NA	TRBJ1-2	TGTGCCAGCTCACCTGCCAGGGGCCCCAACTATGGCTACACCTTC	CASSPARGPNYGYTF
TRBV29-1	11	TRBD1	NA	TRBJ1-2	TGCAGCGCAACAGGGGTAGATGGCTACACCTTC	CSATGVDGYTF
TRBV4-2	15	NA	NA	TRBJ2-7	TGTGCCAGCAGCCAGAGCGGGGGACAGACCTACGAGCAGTACTTC	CASSQSGGQTYEQYF
TRBV29-1	12	NA	NA	TRBJ2-5	TGCAGCGTTGTTTGGGGCGGAGAGACCCAGTACTTC	CSVVWGGETQYF
TRBV3-1/TRBV3-2	12	NA	NA	TRBJ2-3	TGTGCCAGCGCAGATCAGGGGGATACGCAGTATTTT	CASADQGDTQYF
TRBV20-1	12	NA	NA	TRBJ2-7	TGCAGTGCTAGTGCGGGGAACTACGAGCAGTACTTC	CSASAGNYEQYF
TRBV9	14	TRBD1	NA	TRBJ1-2	TGTGCCAGCAGCCCGGGACAGGGGGCCTATGGCTACACCTTC	CASSPGQGAYGYTF
TRBV11-3	15	NA	NA	TRBJ1-3	TGTGCCAGCAGCTCGGACGGACACTCTGGAAACACCATATATTTT	CASSSDGHSGNTIYF
TRBV5-1	16	TRBD1	NA	TRBJ2-3	TGCGCCAGCAGCCCAGACAGGGGGCGAAGCACAGATACGCAGTATTTT	CASSPDRGRSTDTQYF
TRBV30	13	NA	NA	TRBJ1-3	TGTGCCTGGAGTCCCGTCTCTGGAAACACCATATATTTT	CAWSPVSGNTIYF
TRBV15	15	NA	once	TRBJ1-2	TGTGCCACCAGCAGAGATTCCCCAGGGAAGAGTGTAAACACCTTC	CATSRDSPGKSVNTF
TRBV5-6	12	NA	NA	TRBJ1-3	TGTGCCAGCAGCTTGAGGAAGGACAGAGTTCATTTT	CASSLRKDRVHF
TRBV7-9	13	NA	NA	TRBJ2-1	NA	CASSFGQGGLWIF
TRBV5-1	14	TRBD2	once	TRBJ2-1	TGCGCCAGCAGCCCGCTGACTAGCGGGACACGGCAGTTCTTC	CASSPLTSGTRQFF
TRBV7-9	15	TRBD1	few	TRBJ1-4	TGTGCCAGCAGCGGGGGACAGGGAGGGAATGAAAAACTGTTTTTT	CASSGGQGGNEKLFF
TRBV5-6	15	NA	few	TRBJ2-3	TGTGCCAGCAGCTTGACAGGGGACTTCCCAGATACGCAGTATTTT	CASSLTGDFPDTQYF
TRBV10-2	14	NA	NA	TRBJ1-2	TGCGCCAGCAGTGAGTCGGTTCACTATTATGGCTACACCTTC	CASSESVHYYGYTF
TRBV4-2	17	TRBD2	few	TRBJ2-3	TGTGCCAGCAGCCAAGATCATAGCGGGGGGGCCACAGATACGCAGTATTTT	CASSQDHSGGATDTQYF
TRBV7-9	16	NA	NA	TRBJ2-2	TGTGCCAGCAGCTCCCAAAGAACACGGGGCACCGGGGAGCTGTTTTTT	CASSSQRTRGTGELFF
TRBV2	14	NA	NA	TRBJ1-2	TGTGCCAGCAGTGAACGGGGGGCCGGCTATGGCTACACCTTC	CASSERGAGYGYTF
TRBV19	14	NA	once	TRBJ1-1	TGTGCCAGTAGTATCGCGGGAGTTAGCACTGAAGCTTTCTTT	CASSIAGVSTEAFF
TRBV4-2	13	NA	NA	TRBJ2-7	TGTGCCAGCAGCCAAGCAGGATCTTACGAGCAGTACTTC	CASSQAGSYEQYF
TRBV16	17	TRBD1	NA	TRBJ1-4	TGTGCCAGCAGCCAATCTGTGGACAGGGGGGCAAATGAAAAACTGTTTTTT	CASSQSVDRGANEKLFF
TRBV2	13	NA	NA	TRBJ2-4	TGTGCCAGCAGAGTAGGACTCCTAAACATTCAGTACTTC	CASRVGLLNIQYF
TRBV12-3/TRBV12-4	13	NA	NA	TRBJ1-1	TGTGCCAGCAGTCCCAGGGTAAACACTGAAGCTTTCTTT	CASSPRVNTEAFF
TRBV21-1	13	NA	NA	TRBJ1-2	TGTGCCAGCAGCAAAAGTGACAGGGGAGGCTACACCTTC	CASSKSDRGGYTF
TRBV4-2	18	TRBD2	NA	TRBJ2-1	TGTGCCAGCAGCCAACGGCTAGCGGGAGGGCCAAATTACAATGAGCAGTTCTTC	CASSQRLAGGPNYNEQFF
TRBV20-1	13	NA	NA	TRBJ1-4	TGCAGTGCTAGTGGTGGTTTTCGGGAAAAACTGTTTTTT	CSASGGFREKLFF
TRBV15	16	TRBD2	NA	TRBJ2-1	TGTGCCACCAGCAGAGACCTTAGCGGGGGTCATTGGGAGCAGTTCTTC	CATSRDLSGGHWEQFF
TRBV6-6	17	TRBD1	NA	TRBJ1-1	TGTGCCAGCCGTCGGCTGGGGACAGGGTTAGGGGACACTGAAGCTTTCTTT	CASRRLGTGLGDTEAFF
TRBV7-8	15	TRBD2	NA	TRBJ2-7	TGTGCCAGCAGCCTCGTGGGCGGGGGGGCCTACGAGCAGTACTTC	CASSLVGGGAYEQYF
TRBV5-1	16	NA	NA	TRBJ2-1	TGCGCCAGCAGCTTGGAAGGGGGGAGGGCCGCGAATGAGCAGTTCTTC	CASSLEGGRAANEQFF
TRBV10-3	13	NA	few	TRBJ2-3	TGTGCCATCAGTGAACAGACCACAGATACGCAGTATTTT	CAISEQTTDTQYF
TRBV18	15	TRBD2	NA	TRBJ2-7	TGTGCCAGCTCTTTCGCGCGGGGGGATCGCGAGGAGCAGTACTTC	CASSFARGDREEQYF
TRBV6-5	14	NA	NA	TRBJ1-2	TGTGCCAGCACTCCGGGACACGCTAACTATGGCTACACCTTC	CASTPGHANYGYTF